This record concerns one T cell receptor (beta chain) sequence. The sample comes from a study of T cell responses to AZD1222 COVID-19 vaccine. There are 12 residues in the CDR3. Trimming removed 4 bases at V and 4 bases at J, with 2 bases between. CDR1 and CDR2 from the germline V gene are LGHDT and YNNKEL (reference sequence). Some clones are missing from TCRdb's copy, which holds only in-frame ones; the method was immunoSEQ multiplex PCR. The sample holds 180,000 or so clones, about 90% seen once. The sample consisted of peripheral blood, taken 28 days after the second AZD1222 dose. This TCR was sampled from an adult who received the AZD1222 COVID-19 vaccine. The rearrangement uses TRBV3-1 (or the pseudogene TRBV3-2) and TRBJ2-6, with no clear D. The CDR3 coding sequence is TGTGCCAGCAGCCCGGGGGCCAACGTCCTGACTTTC. This sequence encodes CASSPGANVLTF.